The T cell receptor (beta chain) under discussion was sequenced for a study of cytomegalovirus exposure and HLA in healthy donors. The CDR3 loop spans 16 amino acids. Trimming pared 3 bases from V and 1 base from J, leaving 14 bases between. Germline-derived CDR1 and CDR2 are SGHTA and FQGTGA. Primers for the PCR totalled 60 Vbeta and 13 Jbeta. Clones were read by immunoSEQ multiplex PCR, and TCRdb kept only the in-frame ones, dropping some. The repertoire consists of 40,000 to 55,000 clones, with about four fifths occurring once and the leading ten covering roughly 2.5%. Material: PBMCs. V is TRBV7-3 and J is TRBJ2-3; D perhaps matches TRBD2 (6 bases). This TCR derives from a boy between 10 and 17 years old in good health and CMV-seropositive. The chain's CDR3 is CASSLTRPSGTDTQYF. CDR3 bases: TGTGCCAGCAGCTTGACCCGGCCTAGCGGCACAGATACGCAGTATTTT. Looking up the rest from reference TRBV7-3 and TRBJ2-3 gives the full variable domain: GAGVSQTPSNKVTEKGKYVELRCDPISGHTALYWYRQSLGQGPEFLIYFQGTGAADDSGLPNDRFFAVRPEGSVSTLKIQRTERGDSAVYLCASSLTRPSGTDTQYFGPGTRLTVL.